The clone carrying this T cell receptor beta chain was recorded many times. Its antigen is unknown. This record belongs to a study of T-cell reconstitution after alpha-beta-depleted transplantation in children. Construction of the TCRbeta library involved unique molecular identifiers. TCRdb passed the PCR reads through MiXCR, listing each CDR3 protein once. The sample includes fewer than 450,000 distinct CDR3 sequences, roughly 15% of them seen just once. The CDR3 runs to 14 residues. V was pared by 7 bases and J by 1 base, with 13 bases between. Germline values: CDR1 SQVTM, CDR2 ANQGSEA. General study findings and limits: At one year after transplant, newly produced T cells mostly accounted for T-cell counts and diversity. Recipient T cells and thymic progenitors that survived gave rise to the high TCRbeta diversity observed at day 60 in some patients. Reportedly, alpha-beta T cells present about two months post-transplant originated from several hundred expanded clones of graft origin.

The chain employs TRBV29-1 and TRBJ2-2; no definite D call. The sequence was collected from a male patient aged 2-15 years who had a stem cell transplant for acute lymphoblastic leukemia, so the T cells may come from the graft donor. Here the sequenced sample was PBMCs, mostly from graft donor cells, taken 360 days after TCRalphabeta/CD19-depleted stem cell transplant. The CDR3 protein is CSAALAENTGELFF. The CDR3 DNA reads as TGCAGCGCAGCTTTGGCCGAGAACACCGGGGAGCTGTTTTTT.